These 3 T cell receptor beta chains were sequenced from one sample in a study of blood T cells in healthy people across ages. Next came a second PCR, run for about 6 to 12 cycles, which used a sample-barcoded 5' primer along with a J-beta primer mix. One entry per CDR3 protein, called by TCRdb with MiXCR from the 5' RACE reads. The table records about 1.4 million distinct CDR3 sequences, 59% of them present only once. Sequencing was done on a sample of blood. The source of these receptors is a young man in good health.

The genes are TRBV2 and TRBJ1-3; 11 positions match TRBD1. Unmatched junction bases numbered 2, after V lost 0 bases and J lost 7 bases. Germline loops: CDR1 SNHLY, CDR2 FYNNEI. The CDR3 contains 15 residues. The CDR3 DNA reads as TGTGCCAGCAGTGAAGCACGGGACAGGGGGAACACCATATATTTT. Its translation is CASSEARDRGNTIYF.

The rearrangement joins TRBV29-1 to TRBJ1-2; D gene ambiguous. V dropped 8 bases and J dropped 0 bases, with 7 bases sitting between them. This CDR3 is built from 11 residues. Germline assignment: CDR1 SQVTM and CDR2 ANQGSEA. The CDR3 bases are TGCAGCACCCCTACTAACTATGGCTACACCTTC. Protein product: CSTPTNYGYTF.

Concerning this clonotype itself: A read error may be the cause here, since a much bigger clone is one base away. The chain couples TRBV28 to TRBJ1-3; tentatively, D is TRBD1 (6 bases). Germline values: CDR1 MDHEN, CDR2 SYDVKM. The CDR3 length is 16 residues. The CDR3 loop reads CASGFENRVVGNTIYF. In DNA form, the CDR3 reads TGTGCCAGCGGTTTCGAAAACAGGGTCGTTGGAAACACCATATATTTT.